Below, 26 T cell receptor beta chains from the same sample are listed, as sequenced in a study of T cells in Graves' hyperthyroidism and ophthalmopathy. The investigators amplified TCR beta CDR3 regions from RNA transcripts. The TCR CDR3 was amplified in a first-round RT-PCR using the HTBI primer set. TCRdb independently ran MiXCR on the multiplex PCR reads; one entry per CDR3 protein. The table includes about 610,000 distinct CDR3 sequences, approximately 15% detected once. Material for sequencing was blood. The source of these receptors is a woman aged 40 to 50 with Graves' ophthalmopathy.

This clonotype was seen many times. This chain joins TRBV12-3 or TRBV12-4 and TRBJ1-2; the D is unclear. The germline V and J ends were trimmed by 2 bases and 8 bases, with 12 bases remaining between them. The CDR3 totals 13 residues. The CDR3 loop reads CASSLLVGRGYTF. Written as DNA, the CDR3 is TGTGCCAGCAGTTTACTGGTCGGTAGAGGCTACACCTTC.

This clonotype has a count of ten or more. The chain carries TRBV28 and TRBJ2-7; TRBD2 matches at 7 bases. Trimming cost V 7 bases and J 2 bases; bases outside gene matches: 11. The CDR3 totals 15 residues. In germline, CDR1 is MDHEN, CDR2 SYDVKM. CDR3 region: CASKFREAAAYEQYF. Here the CDR3 DNA reads TGTGCCAGCAAGTTCCGGGAGGCCGCAGCCTACGAGCAGTACTTC.

This clonotype came up many times. The V call is TRBV19, the J call TRBJ2-6; maybe TRBD2 (6 bases). The germline CDR1 and CDR2 sequences are LNHDA and SQIVND (reference sequence). The CDR3 totals 14 residues. V lost 6 bases to trimming and J lost 4 bases, with 10 bases between them. The CDR3 DNA sequence: TGTGCCAGTAGGGAGGGGAAGGGGGCCAACGTCCTGACTTTC. Amino acid sequence: CASREGKGANVLTF.

This clonotype has just a few counts. The chain uses TRBV19 and TRBJ2-3; D is ambiguous. Germline-derived CDR1 and CDR2 are LNHDA and SQIVND (reference sequence). This CDR3 is built from 15 residues. V dropped 1 base and J dropped 2 bases, with 10 bases sitting between them. CDR3 amino acids: CASSIGQPSTDTQYF. DNA of the CDR3: TGTGCCAGTAGTATAGGTCAACCGTCCACAGATACGCAGTATTTT.

The sample holds many counts of this clonotype. CDR3 region: CATSDNRVTGYTF. The CDR3 DNA reads as TGTGCCACCAGTGATAACAGGGTGACCGGCTACACCTTC. The V call is TRBV24-1, the J call TRBJ1-2; D is perhaps TRBD1 (6 bases). There are 13 residues in the CDR3. The V and J ends lost 3 bases and 8 bases respectively, with 12 bases between them. Looked up from germline, CDR1 is KGHDR and CDR2 is SFDVKD.

V usage is TRBV30 and J usage is TRBJ1-2; possible D gene TRBD1, 6 bases. Germline V gene lookup returns CDR1 GTSNPN and CDR2 SVGIG (reference sequence). The CDR3 has 15 residues. Trimming shortened V by 2 bases and J by 5 bases, and 18 bases separated the two germline ends. The CDR3 loop is CAWSPLTGPPYGYTF. CDR3 sequence (DNA): TGTGCCTGGAGTCCCCTGACAGGTCCCCCTTATGGCTACACCTTC.

This clonotype has a count of ten or more. The CDR3 spells CASSPRARNYGYTF. CDR3 DNA: TGTGCCAGCAGCCCGCGAGCCAGAAACTATGGCTACACCTTC. V usage is TRBV7-2 and J usage is TRBJ1-2, with unresolved D. Germline loops: CDR1 SGHTA, CDR2 FQGNSA. The V gene lost 5 bases and the J gene lost 2 bases, with 12 bases spanning the gap. This CDR3 is built from 14 residues.

The chain has TRBV9 and TRBJ1-6; 7 nucleotides line up with TRBD1. The germline CDR1 and CDR2 sequences are SGDLS and YYNGEE. The CDR3 is 15 residues long. The junction had 8 bases not matched to a gene; V was cut back by 3 bases and J by 8 bases. The chain's CDR3 is CASSASGQDDSPLHF. In DNA, the CDR3 is TGTGCCAGCAGCGCGTCCGGACAGGATGATTCACCCCTCCACTTT.

V is TRBV27 and J is TRBJ2-7, with a tentative D call TRBD1 (5 bases). The CDR3 runs to 16 residues. Germline V gives CDR1 MNHEY, CDR2 SMNVEV (reference sequence). V shed 0 bases and J shed 7 bases, with 19 bases lying between them. DNA of the CDR3: TGTGCCAGCAGTTTATCTCGTGGCAGGGTTGGAGTAGAGCAGTACTTC. Translated: CASSLSRGRVGVEQYF.

V and J are TRBV6-1 and TRBJ2-2; 9 bases fit TRBD1. This CDR3 is 14 amino acids long. The germline V gene has CDR1 MNHNS and CDR2 SASEGT. V dropped 8 bases and J dropped 2; count of bases not matched to a gene: 3. The CDR3 nucleotides read TGTGCCAGCTGGACAGGGGTTAACACCGGGGAGCTGTTTTTT. Encoded protein: CASWTGVNTGELFF.

The chain employs TRBV30 and TRBJ2-7, with D perhaps matching TRBD1 (5 bases). The CDR3 totals 11 residues. Trimming took off 3 bases at V and 7 bases at J, with 10 bases between the two ends. Germline CDR1 GTSNPN, CDR2 SVGIG (reference sequence). CDR3 sequence: CAWSSAGEQYF. In DNA form, the CDR3 reads TGTGCCTGGAGCTCTGCAGGGGAGCAGTACTTC.

This clonotype was seen many times. J is TRBJ2-7 and V is TRBV6-2 or TRBV6-3, with D possibly TRBD2 on 5 matching bases. V dropped 2 bases and J dropped 3 bases, with 11 bases sitting between them. The CDR3 length is 14 residues. CDR1 and CDR2 (germline): MNHEY, SVGEGT. This CDR3 reads CASSYEGDDYEQYF. DNA for the CDR3: TGTGCCAGCAGTTACGAGGGAGACGACTACGAGCAGTACTTC.

This chain connects TRBV6-5 to TRBJ1-1; weak D call: TRBD1 (6 bases). The CDR3 has 15 amino acids. Trimming took 0 bases from V and 4 from J, leaving 12 bases between them. From germline, CDR1 is MNHEY and CDR2 SVGAGI. CDR3 sequence reads: CASSYSFRGGTEAFF. In DNA, the CDR3 is TGTGCCAGCAGTTACTCGTTCAGAGGGGGCACTGAAGCTTTCTTT.

The table lists this clonotype with many counts. The chain carries TRBV19 and TRBJ2-2; 8 bases agree with TRBD1. V trimming: 2 bases; J trimming: 3 bases; junction bases outside the gene matches: 2. Per the germline V gene, CDR1 is LNHDA and CDR2 is SQIVND (reference sequence). The CDR3 has 15 amino acids. The CDR3 DNA follows: TGTGCCAGTAGTATAACAGGGGGTCACACCGGGGAGCTGTTTTTT. It codes for CASSITGGHTGELFF. The whole variable domain, filled in from reference TRBV19 and TRBJ2-2, reads DGGITQSPKYLFRKEGQNVTLSCEQNLNHDAMYWYRQDPGQGLRLIYYSQIVNDFQKGDIAEGYSVSREKKESFPLTVTSAQKNPTAFYLCASSITGGHTGELFFGEGSRLTVL.

This clonotype was found many times. This chain links TRBV7-8 with TRBJ1-1; D is undetermined. The V end lost 6 bases, the J end lost 5 bases, and 16 bases lay between the germline ends. Germline CDR1 SGHVS, CDR2 FQNEAQ. The CDR3 extends over 14 amino acids. CDR3 loop: CASRPGITGTEAFF. In nucleotides, the CDR3 is TGTGCCAGCAGGCCTGGCATCACGGGGACTGAAGCTTTCTTT.

V is TRBV20-1 and J is TRBJ2-6; TRBD1 aligns across 9 bases. Per germline, CDR1 DFQATT and CDR2 SNEGSKA (reference sequence). V shed 5 bases, J shed 3 bases, and the junction held 8 bases outside the gene matches. The CDR3 totals 16 residues. The CDR3 region has the DNA TGCAGTGCTTTGGACAGGGGAGGGAGTGGGGCCAACGTCCTGACTTTC. Amino acids: CSALDRGGSGANVLTF.

This clonotype was counted at least ten times. The chain uses TRBV20-1 and TRBJ2-5; 11 bases align to TRBD1. Trimming cost V 5 bases and J 2 bases; bases outside gene matches: 10. This CDR3 is built from 16 residues. Germline V gene lookup returns CDR1 DFQATT and CDR2 SNEGSKA (reference sequence). The CDR3 nucleotides are TGCAGTGCTCCCCTCCGGGACAGGGGGACACAAGAGACCCAGTACTTC. Its protein product is CSAPLRDRGTQETQYF.

This clonotype was detected ten times or more. A much more abundant neighbour one base away suggests this may be a read error. The chain employs TRBV11-3 and TRBJ1-1; D is uncertain. Germline CDR1 reads SGHNT; CDR2 reads YENEEA. The length of the CDR3 is 12 residues. The ends were cut back, 5 bases at V and 1 base at J, with 5 bases in the middle. The CDR3 loop reads CASSKSNTEAFF. CDR3 nucleotides: TGTGCCAGCAGCAAGTCGAACACTGAAGCTTTCTTT.

This clonotype was found many times. The chain has TRBV11-3 and TRBJ1-1; the D gene is possibly TRBD1 (5 bases). The CDR3 has 15 residues. The V gene's germline CDR1 is SGHNT and CDR2 YENEEA. Between the trimmed V and J ends, which lost 6 bases and 0 bases, there was a span of 14 bases. CDR3 nucleotide sequence: TGTGCCAGCAGGGGGACGGAGGATATGAACACTGAAGCTTTCTTT. Its protein is CASRGTEDMNTEAFF.

The gene calls are TRBV28 and TRBJ1-5, with D unclear. Germline V gives CDR1 MDHEN, CDR2 SYDVKM. This CDR3 spans 12 amino acids. The DNA for the CDR3 is TGTGCAACAATTCGGGGCAATCAGCCCCAGCATTTT. Translation: CATIRGNQPQHF.

This clonotype came up a few times. CDR3 sequence: CSVVTGLAGPTGELFF. DNA of the CDR3: TGCAGCGTGGTCACGGGACTAGCGGGCCCCACCGGGGAGCTGTTTTTT. V usage is TRBV29-1 and J usage is TRBJ2-2, with 12 bases that match TRBD2. This CDR3 spans 16 amino acids. Germline trimming cut 6 bases from V and 4 bases from J; bases unmatched to any gene: 9. Germline V gives CDR1 SQVTM, CDR2 ANQGSEA.

This clonotype was seen many times. The rearrangement uses TRBV5-1 and TRBJ2-5; no clear D gene. V gave up 2 bases and J gave up 5 bases, with 10 bases separating them. The CDR3 covers 13 residues. Germline V gene data show CDR1 as SGHRS and CDR2 as YFSETQ. The CDR3 spells CASSFTPSETQYF. CDR3 DNA: TGCGCCAGCAGCTTTACCCCAAGTGAGACCCAGTACTTC.

This clonotype was observed at least ten times. The rearrangement uses TRBV28 and TRBJ2-3, with D perhaps matching TRBD2 (6 bases). V was shortened by 4 bases and J by 8 bases, with 10 bases between the two germline ends. The CDR3 length is 12 residues. Germline values: CDR1 MDHEN, CDR2 SYDVKM. CDR3 protein: CASSSDGGTQYF. For the CDR3, the DNA is TGTGCCAGCAGTTCCGACGGGGGTACGCAGTATTTT.

This clonotype occurred many times. The chain is built from TRBV19 and TRBJ2-7; the D gene could be TRBD1 or TRBD2 (6 bases each). The CDR3 runs to 14 residues. Trimming shortened V by 5 bases and J by 5 bases, and 16 bases separated the two germline ends. CDR1 LNHDA and CDR2 SQIVND come from the germline V gene (reference sequence). CDR3 nucleotides: TGTGCCAGTAGTCCCGGAGGGACAATCCACGAGCAGTACTTC. Translating gives CASSPGGTIHEQYF.

This rearrangement joins TRBV10-1 to TRBJ2-7; no firm D call. The germline gives CDR1 WNHNN, CDR2 SYGVQD (reference sequence). The ends were cut back, 6 bases at V and 2 bases at J, with 14 bases in the middle. The CDR3 has 14 amino acids. The CDR3 region is CASRTDADTYEQYF. CDR3 nucleotide sequence: TGCGCCAGCAGGACCGATGCGGATACCTACGAGCAGTACTTC.

The chain recombines TRBV12-3 or TRBV12-4 with TRBJ1-1; TRBD1 matches 9 bases. V shed 7 bases, J shed 4 bases, and the junction held 13 bases outside the gene matches. This CDR3 has 16 amino acids. CDR3 nucleotides: TGTGCCAGCACCCCGCCCGGGACAGGGACTGGCACTGAAGCTTTCTTT. Translating it yields CASTPPGTGTGTEAFF.